This T cell receptor beta chain comes out of a study of blood T cell repertoires in COVID-19 (dated by TCRdb to 2020 to 2022). Notes on the research overall: Collaborator samples came from the United States, Italy and Spain and covered acute and convalescent phases of COVID-19. Where HLA class I and class II types were available, the types were taken from metadata supplied by the sample provider, not from assay-based typing. The repertoires were released in a freely available public database meant as a resource for research on the immune response to SARS-CoV-2. Subjects who had been exposed to COVID-19, were actively infected with it, or had recovered from it provided the deeply sampled blood TCRbeta repertoires that made up the dataset. The sample metadata nearly always contained a de-identified subject ID, COVID-19 status, age in years and sex. The material from the prospective study consisted of cDNA or gDNA derived from T cells, B-cell-depleted T cells, or PBMCs. The samples were drawn from two sources: the first 160 participants of the ongoing ImmuneRACE study, and fewer than 1,500 subjects contributed by 6 global collaborators. Findings and caveats that apply to the study as a whole: The quantity of clinical and demographic metadata differed by source and by participant and was supplied without curation.

A second Seattle source provided samples from volunteer blood donors who had recovered from COVID-19. Whole blood was collected in K2EDTA tubes by collaborating institutions according to the institutions' own protocols. For TCRbeta analysis, collaborator samples were shipped as frozen whole blood, as isolated PBMCs, or as DNA extracted from either sample type. TCRbeta CDR3 regions were amplified from genomic DNA by means of the immunoSEQ Assay, a bias-controlled multiplex PCR. Per the authors' processing: The number of nucleated cells in each sample was estimated from the amplification of reference gene primers within the assay. Sequence reads were collapsed and filtered to measure the absolute abundance of every unique TCRbeta CDR3 rearrangement. For each sample, productive Simpson clonality was calculated as the square root of Simpson's diversity index over productive rearrangements. TCRdb carries this immuneACCESS record with in-frame sequences only. Its versions omit some clonotypes, under half of them owing to an unresolved V gene in the studies checked, with the rest unexplained. For V, J and clone size, that table is used; D and trimming come from the DNA. The sample yields fewer than 250,000 clones; roughly 84% were counted once. About 6.8% of the sample goes to the ten largest clones.

The CDR3 goes from the cysteine to the phenylalanine over 17 residues. Just the 51-base CDR3 DNA is kept, in frame starting at base 1. The junction shows trimming of 0 bases on V and 0 bases on J, plus 12 bases between the germline ends. CDR1 and CDR2 were assigned from the germline V gene (reference sequence) as LGHDT and YNNKEL. Points on this clone: Its cognate antigen has yet to be identified. No base-level quality is on record; no much larger clone is a single base apart.

The TCR sequence derives from a woman aged 40 to 55 who had recovered from COVID-19. The specimen sequenced was peripheral blood. The chain employs TRBV3-1 (or the pseudogene TRBV3-2) and TRBJ2-1; the D gene is perhaps TRBD2, from 5 matching bases. The CDR3 protein is CASSQDLWRSSYNEQFF. The DNA sequence is as follows: TGTGCCAGCAGCCAAGATCTTTGGAGGAGCTCCTACAATGAGCAGTTCTTC.